The 22 T cell receptor beta chains presented below share a single source sample, sequenced in a study of response to subunit inactivated influenza vaccine. TCRdb called the RT-PCR reads again in MiXCR, with one record for every CDR3 protein. This sample yields 590,000 or so distinct CDR3 sequences, of which about 14% are seen a single time; 7.5% to 9% belongs to the top ten. Here the sequenced sample was PBMCs from blood, taken less than 15 days before vaccination. The receptors were gathered from a man aged 45-60 years who received an inactivated influenza vaccine.

V gene TRBV5-1 combines with J gene TRBJ2-2; TRBD1 agrees at 11 bases. J lost 6 bases, V lost 4 bases, and 8 bases had no gene match. Germline V gene data show CDR1 as SGHRS and CDR2 as YFSETQ. The CDR3 runs 16 residues. CDR3 protein: CASSPRTGGNSGELFF. The CDR3 DNA is TGCGCCAGCAGCCCGCGGACAGGGGGCAATTCCGGGGAGCTGTTTTTT.

This clonotype appeared a few times. The chain employs TRBV19 and TRBJ1-1, with TRBD1 matching over 7 bases. Looked up from germline, CDR1 is LNHDA and CDR2 is SQIVND (reference sequence). V trimming: 3 bases; J trimming: 11 bases; junction bases outside the gene matches: 9. The CDR3 length is 13 residues. This chain's CDR3 is CASSIFGRGAAFF. CDR3 in DNA: TGTGCCAGTAGTATTTTTGGCAGGGGGGCGGCTTTCTTT.

The J gene is TRBJ1-6, the V gene TRBV30; possible D gene TRBD1, 6 bases. CDR3 length: 14 amino acids. Trimming stripped 2 bases from V and 6 bases from J, with 11 bases between. Germline CDR1 GTSNPN, CDR2 SVGIG (reference sequence). The CDR3 coding sequence is TGTGCCTGGAGTAACGGACAGAGTAATTCACCCCTCCACTTT. It translates to CAWSNGQSNSPLHF.

A word on this clonotype: At one end the junction does not follow the germline gene, possibly because of a read error. The genes are TRBV20-1 and TRBJ2-1; 13 nucleotides match TRBD2. There are 14 residues in the CDR3. CDR1 and CDR2 (germline): DFQATT, SNEGSKA (reference sequence). The CDR3 loop is CSARGTSGVHEQFF. The DNA of the CDR3 is TGCAGTGCCAGAGGGACTAGCGGGGTTCATGAGCAGTTCTTC.

This clonotype occurred a few times. This chain connects TRBV5-1 to TRBJ2-7, with 8 positions matching TRBD1. The length of the CDR3 is 15 residues. After removal of 0 bases from V and 5 bases from J, the junction contained 7 bases not matched to a gene. Per germline, CDR1 SGHRS and CDR2 YFSETQ. As DNA, the CDR3 is TGCGCCAGCAGCTTGGGCGCGGTCAGGGGGCACGAGCAGTACTTC. As protein: CASSLGAVRGHEQYF.

This clonotype has just a few counts. The rearrangement uses TRBV7-9 and TRBJ2-2, with D uncertain. The V gene's germline CDR1 is SEHNR and CDR2 FQNEAQ (reference sequence). CDR3 length: 14 residues. Trimming removed 3 bases at V and 2 bases at J, with 7 bases between. In DNA, the CDR3 is TGTGCCAGCAGCTTTTGGGGTAACACCGGGGAGCTGTTTTTT. Amino acid sequence: CASSFWGNTGELFF.

This chain uses TRBV27 with TRBJ1-4; possible D gene TRBD1, 5 bases. Germline V gene data show CDR1 as MNHEY and CDR2 as SMNVEV (reference sequence). Trimming stripped 6 bases from V and 8 bases from J, with 13 bases between. The CDR3 has 13 residues. CDR3: CASRPHAGEKLFF. CDR3 nucleotides: TGTGCCAGCAGACCTCATGCAGGGGAAAAACTGTTTTTT.

A word on this clonotype: No conserved phenylalanine or tryptophan ends this CDR3, so it is likely a read error. The rearrangement joins TRBV6-5 to TRBJ2-7; D remains unclear. The CDR3 spans 14 residues. V was clipped by 2 bases and J by 5 bases, with 13 bases between them. Per germline, CDR1 MNHEY and CDR2 SVGAGI. The CDR3 spells CASSYGKGHHEQYL. In DNA form, the CDR3 reads TGTGCCAGCAGTTACGGAAAGGGTCACCACGAGCAGTACTTA.

This clonotype was counted between two and nine times. The chain combines TRBV7-9 with TRBJ1-1, with D tentatively TRBD1 (5 bases). CDR3 length equals 11 residues. V dropped 5 bases and J dropped 7 bases, with 8 bases sitting between them. The germline V gene has CDR1 SEHNR and CDR2 FQNEAQ (reference sequence). The CDR3 is CASSRDGEAFF. For the CDR3, the DNA is TGTGCCAGCAGCCGGGACGGTGAAGCTTTCTTT.

The chain joins TRBV4-1 to TRBJ2-1; TRBD1 aligns across 7 bases. The CDR3 totals 17 residues. Trimming took 3 bases from V and 2 from J; bases not matched to a gene: 10. CDR1 is MGHRA, CDR2 YSYEKL, per germline. Written as DNA, the CDR3 is TGCGCCAGCAGCCAGGTTAAGGGGGCGTTCCCCTACAATGAGCAGTTCTTC. Its translation: CASSQVKGAFPYNEQFF.

There are a few counts of this clonotype. The rearrangement links TRBV7-2 to TRBJ2-2, with 12 bases matching TRBD1. From germline, CDR1 is SGHTA and CDR2 FQGNSA. The CDR3 is made up of 16 amino acids. Germline trimming cut 6 bases from V and 5 bases from J; bases unmatched to any gene: 7. Here the CDR3 DNA reads TGTGCCAGCAGTCTCTTGGGACAGGGGGCTACCGGGGAGCTGTTTTTT. It specifies CASSLLGQGATGELFF. The full variable domain, with the rest looked up from reference TRBV7-2 and TRBJ2-2, is GAGVSQSPSNKVTEKGKDVELRCDPISGHTALYWYRQSLGQGLEFLIYFQGNSAPDKSGLPSDRFSAERTGGSVSTLTIQRTQQEDSAVYLCASSLLGQGATGELFFGEGSRLTVL.

This chain links TRBV20-1 with TRBJ1-5; 8 bases agree with TRBD1. Per germline, CDR1 DFQATT and CDR2 SNEGSKA (reference sequence). The CDR3 extends over 15 amino acids. V dropped 6 bases and J dropped 7; count of bases not matched to a gene: 14. The DNA of the CDR3 is TGCAGTGCCGTTAGGCAGGGGGCGGTTAACCAGCCCCAGCATTTT. Translating it yields CSAVRQGAVNQPQHF.

This rearrangement joins TRBV9 to TRBJ2-2; 8 nucleotides match TRBD2. Germline loops: CDR1 SGDLS, CDR2 YYNGEE. With 0 bases clipped from V and 4 bases from J, the junction kept 2 bases outside the gene matches. The CDR3 length is 15 residues. The CDR3 is CASSVGSGTTGELFF. In DNA form, the CDR3 reads TGTGCCAGCAGCGTAGGTAGCGGGACCACCGGGGAGCTGTTTTTT.

The chain joins TRBV7-2 to TRBJ2-2, with TRBD1 as a possible D gene (5 bases). V was pared by 1 base and J by 10 bases, with 7 bases between. The CDR3 covers 12 residues. CDR1 and CDR2 from the germline V gene are SGHTA and FQGNSA. The CDR3 is CASSLVGQELFF. Here the CDR3 DNA reads TGTGCCAGCAGCTTAGTAGGACAGGAGCTGTTTTTT.

The chain combines TRBV20-1 with TRBJ2-7, with 12 bases matching TRBD2. CDR1 and CDR2 from the germline V gene are DFQATT and SNEGSKA (reference sequence). This CDR3 comprises 15 residues. V lost 3 bases and J lost 5; bases outside the gene matches: 8. Written as DNA, the CDR3 is TGCAGTGCTAGGGCCTCTAGCGGGAGGGTGGACGAGCAGTACTTC. It yields the protein CSARASSGRVDEQYF.

This chain uses TRBV9 with TRBJ2-7; tentative D call: TRBD1 (6 bases). The CDR3 is made up of 15 amino acids. Per germline, CDR1 SGDLS and CDR2 YYNGEE. With 4 bases removed from V and 1 base from J, the gap between germline ends came to 15 bases. The CDR3 nucleotides read TGTGCCAGCAGCCCCAGGGGTATTAGGTCCTACGAGCAGTACTTC. It yields the protein CASSPRGIRSYEQYF.

The rearrangement uses TRBV15 and TRBJ2-1; TRBD2 is a possible D gene (5 bases). Trimming took 3 bases from V and 8 from J, leaving 14 bases between them. Germline V gene data show CDR1 as LNHNV and CDR2 as YYDKDF (reference sequence). The CDR3 is 14 residues long. In nucleotides, the CDR3 is TGTGCCACCAGCAGGGCTAGCATCCTTGATGAGCAGTTCTTC. Encoded protein: CATSRASILDEQFF.

This clonotype was found many times. This chain links TRBV12-3 or TRBV12-4 with TRBJ2-2, with a tentative D call TRBD1 (5 bases). V was pared by 7 bases and J by 0 bases, with 12 bases between. The CDR3 spans 15 residues. The DNA of the CDR3 is TGTGCCAGCACCGAAGTAGGGGCGAACACCGGGGAGCTGTTTTTT. Its translation is CASTEVGANTGELFF.

This clonotype was seen a single time. It is unclear where the CDR3 begins or ends on the DNA, so no DNA is shown, and the CDR3 is as TCRdb lists it. CDR3 amino acids: CISVSEARWGLAGEIYEQYF. The rearrangement links TRBV7-5 to TRBJ2-7; the D segment call TRBD2 is taken from the table without a DNA check. TRBV7-5 is flagged as a pseudogene. A total of 20 residues make up the CDR3, ends included.

This clonotype appeared many times. This rearrangement joins TRBV3-1 to TRBJ2-3, with 7 bases lining up with TRBD2. The CDR3 is 16 residues long. Germline CDR1 reads LGHDT; CDR2 reads YNNKEL (reference sequence). The ends lost 6 bases at V and 0 bases at J; junction bases unmatched: 9. The CDR3 loop reads CASSGGREYSTDTQYF. Here the CDR3 DNA reads TGTGCCAGCAGTGGCGGGAGAGAGTATAGCACAGATACGCAGTATTTT.

This sequence joins TRBV20-1 and TRBJ2-3; 9 bases agree with TRBD1. There are 15 residues in the CDR3. The germline CDR1 and CDR2 sequences are DFQATT and SNEGSKA (reference sequence). The V gene end was trimmed by 4 bases and the J gene end by 3 bases; junction bases not matched to a gene: 8. The CDR3 coding sequence is TGCAGTGCTACACAACGGGACAGGGTAACAGATACGCAGTATTTT. As protein: CSATQRDRVTDTQYF.

In its sample, this clonotype was seen many times. The chain is built from TRBV12-3 or TRBV12-4 and TRBJ1-6, with 9 bases aligning to TRBD1. The CDR3 is 14 residues long. Unmatched junction bases numbered 6, after V lost 5 bases and J lost 10 bases. This CDR3 reads CASSPGQGYSPLHF. The CDR3 DNA is TGTGCCAGCAGTCCGGGACAGGGTTACTCACCCCTCCACTTT.